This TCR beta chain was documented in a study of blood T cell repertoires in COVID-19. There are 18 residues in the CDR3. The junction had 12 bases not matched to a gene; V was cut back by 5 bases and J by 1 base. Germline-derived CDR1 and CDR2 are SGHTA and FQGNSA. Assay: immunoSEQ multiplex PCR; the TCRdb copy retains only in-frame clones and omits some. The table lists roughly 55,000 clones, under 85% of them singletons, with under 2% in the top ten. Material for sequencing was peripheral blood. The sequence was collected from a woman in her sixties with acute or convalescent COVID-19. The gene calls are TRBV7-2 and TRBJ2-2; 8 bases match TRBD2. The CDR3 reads CASSPQAGVIGNTGELFF. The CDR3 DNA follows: TGTGCCAGCAGCCCCCAAGCGGGAGTGATCGGGAACACCGGGGAGCTGTTTTTT.